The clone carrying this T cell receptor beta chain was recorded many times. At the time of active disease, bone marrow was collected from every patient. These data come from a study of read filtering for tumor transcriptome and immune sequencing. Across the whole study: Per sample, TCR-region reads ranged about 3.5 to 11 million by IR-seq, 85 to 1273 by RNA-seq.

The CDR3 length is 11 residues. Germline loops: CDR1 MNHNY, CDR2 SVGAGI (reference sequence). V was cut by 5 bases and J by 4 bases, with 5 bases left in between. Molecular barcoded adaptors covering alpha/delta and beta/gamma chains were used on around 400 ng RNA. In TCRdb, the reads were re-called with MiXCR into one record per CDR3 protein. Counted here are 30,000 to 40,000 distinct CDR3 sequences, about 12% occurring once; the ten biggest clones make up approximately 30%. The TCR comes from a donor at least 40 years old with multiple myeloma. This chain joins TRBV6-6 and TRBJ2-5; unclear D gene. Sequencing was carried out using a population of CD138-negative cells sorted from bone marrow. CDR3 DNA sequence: TGTGCCAGCAGTCGTGGAGAGACCCAGTACTTC. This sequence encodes CASSRGETQYF.